The entry below gives a single T cell receptor beta chain sequence along with its context. This record belongs to a study of blood T cell repertoires in COVID-19. About the research overall: The United States, Italy and Spain provided the acute and convalescent COVID-19 samples.

The CDR3 spans 15 residues. Trimming cost V 4 bases and J 7 bases; bases outside gene matches: 14. Germline V CDR1 and CDR2: SGHRS, YFSETQ. The protocol was immunoSEQ multiplex PCR, while the TCRdb copy is restricted to in-frame clones and leaves out a portion. The profile shows about 300,000 clones, about 88% of them singletons. Sequenced: peripheral blood. V is TRBV5-1 and J is TRBJ2-7, with 7 bases aligning to TRBD2. This TCR was recovered from a human donor with COVID-19, enrolled during active disease. The donor label of this sample is uncertain. In DNA, the CDR3 is TGCGCCAGCAGCCCCTCCGCGGGGGTGAGACCTGAGCAGTACTTC. Amino acids: CASSPSAGVRPEQYF.